Listed here are 9 T cell receptor beta chains from one sample, sequenced in a study of radiotherapy plus CTLA-4 blockade in lung cancer. Some clones are missing from TCRdb's copy, which holds only in-frame ones; the method was immunoSEQ multiplex PCR. The repertoire consists of fewer than 100,000 clones, with approximately 84% occurring once and the leading ten covering 0.79%. Specimen: peripheral blood, collected from a patient treated with radiotherapy plus ipilimumab. The receptors shown here come from a human donor with non-small cell lung cancer who had stable disease on radiotherapy plus ipilimumab.

The chain employs TRBV5-4 and TRBJ2-5, with D possibly being TRBD1 (5 bases). The V end was cut by 10 bases, the J end by 7 bases, with 20 bases between. The CDR3 consists of 13 residues. The germline V gene encodes CDR1 SGHNT and CDR2 YYREEE (reference sequence). DNA of the CDR3: TGTGCCGCTCGTCCAGGGTATGAAGGGACCCAGTACTTC. It yields the protein CAARPGYEGTQYF.

V gene TRBV4-1 combines with J gene TRBJ1-6; 11 bases align to TRBD1. The ends lost 3 bases at V and 13 bases at J; junction bases unmatched: 8. The CDR3 has 15 residues. The germline gives CDR1 MGHRA, CDR2 YSYEKL. CDR3 sequence reads: CASSQPGQGGLPLHF. CDR3 coding DNA: TGCGCCAGCAGCCAGCCGGGACAGGGGGGTCTTCCCCTCCACTTT.

Of note for this clone: Other DNA sequences in this sample translate to the same CDR3. V is TRBV30 and J is TRBJ2-1; 7 bases line up with TRBD2. Germline lookup yields CDR1 GTSNPN and CDR2 SVGIG (reference sequence). This CDR3 has 14 residues. V gave up 2 bases and J gave up 0 bases; unmatched junction bases: 1. CDR3 sequence (DNA): TGTGCCTGGAGTCGCGGGGGCTCCTACAATGAGCAGTTCTTC. Amino acids: CAWSRGGSYNEQFF.

The rearrangement uses TRBV4-1 and TRBJ2-7; D is uncertain. This CDR3 contains 16 residues. Germline assignment: CDR1 MGHRA and CDR2 YSYEKL. The V and J ends lost 0 bases and 0 bases respectively, with 12 bases between them. The CDR3 loop is CASSQEVAVLSYEQYF. In DNA, the CDR3 is TGCGCCAGCAGCCAAGAAGTGGCGGTCCTCTCCTACGAGCAGTACTTC.

This clone appeared once. The chain has TRBV6-5 and TRBJ2-1, with D perhaps TRBD2 (6 bases). The CDR3 is 13 residues long. Germline assignment: CDR1 MNHEY and CDR2 SVGAGI. V was trimmed by 5 bases and J by 15 bases, leaving 20 bases between them. The CDR3 region is CASSQTSQWVWFF. The CDR3 coding sequence is TGTGCCAGCAGTCAGACTAGTCAGTGGGTGTGGTTCTTC.

In its sample, this clone was seen once. Other nucleotide sequences in the sample specify the same CDR3. The chain couples TRBV9 to TRBJ1-1; D gene ambiguous. The CDR3 spans 14 residues. Trimming took off 4 bases at V and 0 bases at J, with 10 bases between the two ends. CDR1 is SGDLS and CDR2 is YYNGEE in the germline V gene. The CDR3 protein is CASSPPRVNTEAFF. For the CDR3, the DNA is TGTGCCAGCAGCCCCCCGAGGGTGAACACTGAAGCTTTCTTT.

CDR3 amino acids: CASGPRTGLFNQPQHF. The CDR3 DNA reads TGTGCCAGCGGTCCGAGAACGGGACTGTTTAATCAGCCCCAGCATTTT. This chain connects TRBV28 to TRBJ1-5; a weak D match, TRBD1 (5 bases). CDR3 size: 16 residues. Germline V gene lookup returns CDR1 MDHEN and CDR2 SYDVKM. The V end lost 8 bases, the J end lost 4 bases, and 21 bases lay between the germline ends.

This chain joins TRBV5-1 and TRBJ1-2; the D is unclear. The CDR3 runs to 14 residues. V was trimmed by 4 bases and J by 0 bases, leaving 10 bases between them. CDR1 is SGHRS, CDR2 YFSETQ, per germline. The CDR3 loop is CASSRDTANYGYTF. The CDR3 DNA sequence: TGCGCCAGCAGCCGAGATACAGCTAACTATGGCTACACCTTC.

This clone was picked up one time. This chain links TRBV10-2 with TRBJ2-7, with 9 bases identical to TRBD1. The CDR3 extends over 15 amino acids. Losses at the gene ends were 5 bases for V and 5 bases for J; bases not matched to a gene: 10. Per germline, CDR1 WSHSY and CDR2 SAAADI. The CDR3 DNA reads as TGCGCCAGCAGTTCTACGGGACAGGGAGGCGACGAGCAGTACTTC. This gives the protein CASSSTGQGGDEQYF.